These T cell receptor beta chains were read from a single sample in a study of blood T cell repertoires in COVID-19. Here immunoSEQ multiplex PCR was the method, and the copy in TCRdb shows in-frame clones only, minus some. The table includes hundreds of thousands of clones, around 86% detected once. The sequenced material came from PBMCs or T cells enriched from blood (not recorded which). These receptors all come from a woman between 50 and 59 years old who had recovered from COVID-19. CDR3s include the opening cysteine and the closing phenylalanine or tryptophan. A D gene is named only where the DNA matches it firmly. The size entry is marked missing in some rows and otherwise reads once, few, many or a size class.

j_call clone_size d_call v_call cdr3_aa cdr3_nt
TRBJ1-2 few . TRBV2 CASSPDSYGYTF TGTGCCAGCAGCCCGGACAGTTATGGCTACACCTTC
TRBJ1-1 . . TRBV6-2/TRBV6-3 CASSSDRTLNTEAFF TGTGCCAGCAGTTCGGACAGAACCCTGAACACTGAAGCTTTCTTT
TRBJ2-1 . . TRBV18 CASSPIHLADEQFF TGTGCCAGCTCACCAATCCACCTGGCGGATGAGCAGTTCTTC
TRBJ2-3 . . TRBV19 CASSIGDTSTDTQYF TGTGCCAGTAGTATAGGTGACACTAGCACAGATACGCAGTATTTT
TRBJ1-1 . . TRBV12-3/TRBV12-4 CASSFFQNTEAFF TGTGCCAGCAGTTTTTTTCAGAACACTGAAGCTTTCTTT
TRBJ1-2 . . TRBV20-1 CSARGGADYTF TGCAGTGCTAGAGGTGGGGCGGACTACACCTTC
TRBJ2-5 . TRBD2 TRBV3-1/TRBV3-2 CASSARLAGGRETQYF TGTGCCAGCAGCGCCCGACTAGCGGGGGGCCGGGAGACCCAGTACTTC
TRBJ2-1 . . TRBV7-9 CASSLAPTRSSYNEQFF TGTGCCAGCAGCTTAGCCCCGACTCGGAGCTCCTACAATGAGCAGTTCTTC
TRBJ1-5 . . TRBV28 CASSLRGRGNQPQHF TGTGCCAGCAGTTTAAGGGGGAGAGGCAATCAGCCCCAGCATTTT
TRBJ2-7 . . TRBV30 CAWRRHSYEQYF TGTGCCTGGAGGAGGCACTCCTACGAGCAGTACTTC
TRBJ1-1 . . TRBV2 CASGFKLQGIPNTEAFF TGTGCCAGCGGCTTCAAACTTCAGGGGATACCGAACACTGAAGCTTTCTTT
TRBJ2-2 few . TRBV7-7 CASSPSSSLGGTGELFF TGTGCTAGCAGCCCATCTAGCAGCCTGGGGGGCACCGGGGAGCTGTTTTTT
TRBJ2-3 . TRBD2 TRBV7-3 CASSSGLAGIDTQYF TGTGCCAGCAGCTCGGGACTAGCGGGAATCGATACGCAGTATTTT
TRBJ1-4 . TRBD1 TRBV3-1/TRBV3-2 CASSPWTGGINEKLFF TGTGCCAGCAGCCCCTGGACAGGGGGCATAAATGAAAAACTGTTTTTT
TRBJ2-1 . TRBD2 TRBV2 CASSDPLAVYNEQFF TGTGCCAGCAGTGACCCGCTAGCGGTCTACAATGAGCAGTTCTTC
TRBJ2-1 . TRBD2 TRBV7-9 CASSEGLAVEQFF TGTGCCAGCAGCGAGGGACTAGCGGTTGAGCAGTTCTTC
TRBJ1-2 . . TRBV4-2 CASSQEAGRAAHYTF TGTGCCAGCAGCCAAGAGGCTGGCAGGGCGGCGCACTACACCTTC
TRBJ1-2 . . TRBV11-3 CASSQDTHGYTF TGTGCCAGCAGCCAAGACACCCATGGCTACACCTTC
TRBJ1-4 . TRBD1 TRBV12-5 CASGPGDSTNEKLFF TGTGCTAGTGGTCCAGGGGACAGTACTAATGAAAAACTGTTTTTT
TRBJ2-1 . TRBD2 TRBV2 CATSGTSWGEQFF TGTGCCACCAGTGGGACTAGCTGGGGTGAGCAGTTCTTC
TRBJ1-5 few . TRBV25-1 CASSGGRSNQPQHF TGTGCCAGCAGTGGAGGGCGGAGCAATCAGCCCCAGCATTTT
TRBJ1-2 . . TRBV19 CASSGSDIYGYTF TGTGCCAGTAGTGGGTCGGACATTTACGGCTACACCTTC
TRBJ1-2 . TRBD1 TRBV18 CASSLGTGAITHYGYTF TGTGCCAGCTCACTAGGGACAGGAGCCATCACACACTATGGCTACACCTTC
TRBJ2-5 . TRBD2 TRBV7-9 CASSFPRTSPRSETQYF TGTGCCAGCAGCTTTCCCCGGACTAGCCCTAGGTCGGAGACCCAGTACTTC
TRBJ1-3 few . TRBV3-1/TRBV3-2 CASSQKGTGGNTIYF TGTGCCAGCAGCCAAAAGGGTACAGGGGGAAACACCATATATTTT
TRBJ1-2 . . TRBV12-3/TRBV12-4 CASTRDTTGYTF TGTGCCAGCACCCGGGACACTACGGGCTACACCTTC
TRBJ2-3 . TRBD2 TRBV9 CASSGSGGAGDTQYF TGTGCCAGCAGCGGTAGCGGGGGGGCGGGAGATACGCAGTATTTT
TRBJ1-4 . TRBD1 TRBV16 CASSPGTGGIKLFF TGTGCCAGCAGTCCCGGGACAGGGGGCATTAAACTGTTTTTT
TRBJ1-5 . . TRBV18 CASSHSGVDQPQHF TGTGCCAGCTCACATTCAGGGGTCGATCAGCCCCAGCATTTT
TRBJ1-1 once . TRBV12-2 CASRLARQCDTEAFF TGTGCAAGTCGCTTAGCCCGACAGTGCGACACTGAAGCTTTCTTT
TRBJ2-7 . TRBD2 TRBV7-9 CASSSLGTSESEQYF TGTGCCAGCAGCTCTCTCGGGACTAGTGAAAGCGAGCAGTACTTC
TRBJ2-7 . . TRBV6-1 CASSEAPTRSYEQYF TGTGCCAGCAGTGAAGCACCCACGCGCTCCTACGAGCAGTACTTC
TRBJ2-1 . . TRBV27 CASSPGLRNEQFF TGTGCCAGCAGTCCCGGACTACGGAATGAGCAGTTCTTC
TRBJ2-1 . TRBD1 TRBV6-5 CASSWTGGNNEQFF TGTGCCAGCAGCTGGACAGGGGGGAACAATGAGCAGTTCTTC
TRBJ2-5 . TRBD2 TRBV7-2 CASSLVGGQETQYF TGTGCCAGCAGCTTAGTGGGGGGGCAAGAGACCCAGTACTTC
TRBJ2-2 . TRBD1 TRBV29-1 CSVEDFPGTGGNTGELFF TGCAGCGTTGAAGATTTTCCTGGGACAGGGGGCAACACCGGGGAGCTGTTTTTT
TRBJ2-5 . TRBD2 TRBV15 CATGRLAATETQYF TGTGCCACCGGTCGGCTAGCGGCGACGGAGACCCAGTACTTC
TRBJ2-7 . . TRBV5-6 CASSLYETAYEQYF TGTGCCAGCAGCTTGTACGAGACAGCCTACGAGCAGTACTTC
TRBJ1-1 . TRBD1 TRBV19 CASSIRWQGATEAFF TGTGCCAGTAGTATACGGTGGCAGGGGGCAACTGAAGCTTTCTTT
TRBJ2-5 . TRBD2 TRBV9 CASSDSGSPQETQYF TGTGCCAGCAGCGATAGCGGGAGTCCTCAAGAGACCCAGTACTTC
TRBJ1-5 . . TRBV3-1/TRBV3-2 CASSSRGSNQPQHF TGTGCCAGCAGCAGCAGGGGTAGCAATCAGCCCCAGCATTTT
TRBJ1-2 . . TRBV7-2 CASSRDKYYGYTF TGTGCCAGCAGTAGGGACAAGTACTATGGCTACACCTTC
TRBJ2-1 few TRBD2 TRBV6-2/TRBV6-3 CASSYLKREGNEQFF TGTGCCAGCAGTTACCTGAAGCGGGAGGGGAATGAGCAGTTCTTC
TRBJ2-7 . . TRBV12-1 CASSNQTGGSYEQYF TGTGCCAGCAGCAATCAAACAGGGGGTTCCTACGAGCAGTACTTC
TRBJ2-5 once . TRBV18 CASSPIRQKETQYF TGTGCCAGCTCACCGATTCGACAGAAAGAGACCCAGTACTTC
TRBJ2-3 few TRBD1 TRBV7-2 CASSLTGTGRTDTQYF TGTGCCAGCAGCTTAACCGGGACAGGGCGCACAGATACGCAGTATTTT
TRBJ1-5 . . TRBV5-6 CASSLANQPQHF TGTGCCAGCAGCTTAGCCAATCAGCCCCAGCATTTT
TRBJ2-5 . . TRBV4-1 CASSRQPTTGKETQYF TGCGCCAGCAGCCGCCAACCGACAACAGGGAAAGAGACCCAGTACTTC
TRBJ2-5 . TRBD2 TRBV2 CASPSGTSAPPETQYF TGTGCCAGCCCGTCCGGGACTAGCGCCCCGCCGGAGACCCAGTACTTC
TRBJ2-7 . TRBD2 TRBV13 CASSLRLAGGYEQYF TGTGCCAGCAGCTTAAGACTAGCGGGGGGCTACGAGCAGTACTTC
TRBJ1-2 . . TRBV12-3/TRBV12-4 CASRPAYYGYTF TGTGCCAGCAGACCAGCGTACTATGGCTACACCTTC
TRBJ2-7 . TRBD2 TRBV28 CASSSSGRGYEQYF TGTGCCAGCAGTTCTAGCGGGAGAGGTTACGAGCAGTACTTC